The clone carrying this T cell receptor beta chain was counted between two and nine times. Its matching antigen is unknown. This entry comes from a study of Graves' ophthalmopathy and Graves' hyperthyroidism. Across the study: Upon initial diagnosis and before any treatment, peripheral blood was collected.

Study findings and constraints: Blood also harbored most expanded thyroid clonotypes above 0.001 frequency. This model predicted ophthalmopathy progression (sensitivity around 70%, specificity around 72%).

Scientists amplified the TCR beta CDR3 regions from RNA transcripts. RT-PCR with HTBI primers came first, then second-round multiplex PCR. Each CDR3 protein gets one entry after TCRdb re-called the multiplex PCR reads with MiXCR. Of around 670,000 distinct CDR3 sequences listed, roughly 40% are singletons. V lost 4 bases to trimming and J lost 2 bases, with 9 bases between them. CDR1 is SGHAT, CDR2 FQNNGV, per germline. The CDR3 spans 13 residues. The sample taken for sequencing was peripheral blood. The TCR comes from an adult man with Graves' ophthalmopathy. The chain combines TRBV11-2 with TRBJ2-7; maybe TRBD2 (5 bases). Here the CDR3 DNA reads TGTGCCAGCAGCTCCAGCGGAACCTACGAGCAGTACTTC. Translation gives CASSSSGTYEQYF.